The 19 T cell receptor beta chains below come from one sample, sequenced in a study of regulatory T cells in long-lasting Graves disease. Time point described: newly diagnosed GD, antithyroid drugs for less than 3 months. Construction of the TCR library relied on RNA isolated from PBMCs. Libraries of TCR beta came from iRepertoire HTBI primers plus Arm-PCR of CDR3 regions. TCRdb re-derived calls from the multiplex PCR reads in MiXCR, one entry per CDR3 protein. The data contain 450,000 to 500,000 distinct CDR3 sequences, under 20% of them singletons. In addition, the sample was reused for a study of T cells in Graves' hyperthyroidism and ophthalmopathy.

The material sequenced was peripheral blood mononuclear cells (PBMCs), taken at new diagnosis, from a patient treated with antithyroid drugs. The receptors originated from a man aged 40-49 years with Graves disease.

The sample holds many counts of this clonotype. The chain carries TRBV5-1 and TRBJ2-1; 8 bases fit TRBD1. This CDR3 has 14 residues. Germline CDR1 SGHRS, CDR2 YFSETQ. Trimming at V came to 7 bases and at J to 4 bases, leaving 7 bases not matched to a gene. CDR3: CASVQGDLYNEQFF. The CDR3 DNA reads TGCGCCAGCGTACAGGGGGATCTTTACAATGAGCAGTTCTTC.

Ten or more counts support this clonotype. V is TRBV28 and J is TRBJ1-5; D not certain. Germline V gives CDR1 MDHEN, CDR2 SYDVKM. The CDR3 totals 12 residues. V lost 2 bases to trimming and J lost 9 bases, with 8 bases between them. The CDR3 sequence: CASSLEGWPQHF. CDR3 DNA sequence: TGTGCCAGCAGTTTAGAGGGCTGGCCCCAGCATTTT. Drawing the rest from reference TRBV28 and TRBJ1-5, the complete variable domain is DVKVTQSSRYLVKRTGEKVFLECVQDMDHENMFWYRQDPGLGLRLIYFSYDVKMKEKGDIPEGYSVSREKKERFSLILESASTNQTSMYLCASSLEGWPQHFGDGTRLSIL.

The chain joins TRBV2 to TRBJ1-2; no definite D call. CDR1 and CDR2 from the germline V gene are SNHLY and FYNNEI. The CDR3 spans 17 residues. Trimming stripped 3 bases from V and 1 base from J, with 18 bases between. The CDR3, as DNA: TGTGCCAGCAGTGATGTTCAAATACTTGACGTTAACTATGGCTACACCTTC. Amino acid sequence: CASSDVQILDVNYGYTF.

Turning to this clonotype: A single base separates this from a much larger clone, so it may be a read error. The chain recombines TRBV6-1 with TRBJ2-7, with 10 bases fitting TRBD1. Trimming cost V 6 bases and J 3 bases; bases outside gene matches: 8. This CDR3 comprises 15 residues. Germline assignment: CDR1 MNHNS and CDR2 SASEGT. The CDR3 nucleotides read TGTGCCAGCAGACGACAGGGGACAGGGGTCTACGAGCAGTACTTC. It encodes CASRRQGTGVYEQYF.

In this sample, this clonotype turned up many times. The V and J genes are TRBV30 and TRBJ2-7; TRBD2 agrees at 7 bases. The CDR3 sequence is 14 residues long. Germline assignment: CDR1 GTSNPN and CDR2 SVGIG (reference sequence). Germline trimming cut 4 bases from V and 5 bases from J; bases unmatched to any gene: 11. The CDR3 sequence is CAWTPVAGANEQYF. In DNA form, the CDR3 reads TGTGCCTGGACCCCAGTGGCGGGAGCCAACGAGCAGTACTTC.

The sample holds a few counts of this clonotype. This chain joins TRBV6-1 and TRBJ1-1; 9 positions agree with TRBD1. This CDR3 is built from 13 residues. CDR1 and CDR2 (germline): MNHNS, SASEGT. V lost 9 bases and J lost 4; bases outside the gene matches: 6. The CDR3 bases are TGTGCCAGTAGGGACAGGGCGGCCACTGAAGCTTTCTTT. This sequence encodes CASRDRAATEAFF.

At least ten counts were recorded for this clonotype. CDR3: CASSPPPEGARGGYTF. The CDR3 DNA is TGTGCCAGCAGTCCCCCTCCCGAAGGAGCCCGGGGAGGCTACACCTTC. The rearrangement links TRBV28 to TRBJ1-2; D not resolved. Trimming removed 5 bases from V and 8 bases from J, with 24 bases in between. CDR3 length: 16 amino acids. Germline lookup yields CDR1 MDHEN and CDR2 SYDVKM.

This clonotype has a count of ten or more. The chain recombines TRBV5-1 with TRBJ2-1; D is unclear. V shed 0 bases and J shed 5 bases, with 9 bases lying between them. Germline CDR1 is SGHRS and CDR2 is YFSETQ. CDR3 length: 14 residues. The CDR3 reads CASSLGLSNNEQFF. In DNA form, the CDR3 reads TGCGCCAGCAGCTTGGGGTTGTCCAACAATGAGCAGTTCTTC.

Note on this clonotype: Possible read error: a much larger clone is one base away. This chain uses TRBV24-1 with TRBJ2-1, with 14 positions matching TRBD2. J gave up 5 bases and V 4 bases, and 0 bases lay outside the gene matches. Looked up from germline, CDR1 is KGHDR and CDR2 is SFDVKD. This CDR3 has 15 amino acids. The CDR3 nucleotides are TGTGCCACCAGTGAGGGACTAGCGGGGGACAATGAGCAGTTCTTC. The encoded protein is CATSEGLAGDNEQFF.

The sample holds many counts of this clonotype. This chain's CDR3 is CASSLIRTDTQYF. In nucleotides, the CDR3 is TGTGCCAGCAGCTTAATCCGCACAGATACGCAGTATTTT. This chain joins TRBV7-3 and TRBJ2-3; D gene uncertain. V lost 1 base to trimming and J lost 1 base, with 3 bases between them. This CDR3 comprises 13 residues. The germline V gene has CDR1 SGHTA and CDR2 FQGTGA. The full variable domain, completed using reference TRBV7-3 and TRBJ2-3, is GAGVSQTPSNKVTEKGKYVELRCDPISGHTALYWYRQSLGQGPEFLIYFQGTGAADDSGLPNDRFFAVRPEGSVSTLKIQRTERGDSAVYLCASSLIRTDTQYFGPGTRLTVL.

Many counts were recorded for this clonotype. CDR3: CSVVGQGAYEQYF. As DNA, the CDR3 is TGCAGCGTTGTGGGACAGGGGGCCTACGAGCAGTACTTC. This rearrangement joins TRBV29-1 to TRBJ2-7; 11 bases are shared with TRBD1. Germline V gene lookup returns CDR1 SQVTM and CDR2 ANQGSEA. V was clipped by 4 bases and J by 2 bases; unmatched bases: 1. The length of the CDR3 is 13 residues.

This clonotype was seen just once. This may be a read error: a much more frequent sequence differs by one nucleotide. The CDR3 here is CASSPLAFIGELFF. The CDR3 DNA reads TGTGCCAGCAGTCCACTAGCGTTCATCGGGGAGCTGTTTTTT. This sequence joins TRBV12-3 or TRBV12-4 and TRBJ2-2, with 7 bases aligning to TRBD2. V dropped 5 bases and J dropped 7; count of bases not matched to a gene: 7. The CDR3 covers 14 residues.

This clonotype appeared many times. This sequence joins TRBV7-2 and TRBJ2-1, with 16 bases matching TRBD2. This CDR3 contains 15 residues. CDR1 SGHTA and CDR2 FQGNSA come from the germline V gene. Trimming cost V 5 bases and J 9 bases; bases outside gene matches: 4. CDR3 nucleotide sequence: TGTGCCAGCAGCCTGGGACTAGCGGGAGGGATTGAGCAGTTCTTC. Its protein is CASSLGLAGGIEQFF.

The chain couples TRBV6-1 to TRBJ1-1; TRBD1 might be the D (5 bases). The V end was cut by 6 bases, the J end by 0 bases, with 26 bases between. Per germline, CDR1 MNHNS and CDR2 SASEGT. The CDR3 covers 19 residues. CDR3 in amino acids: CASSYPPRGDVDMNTEAFF. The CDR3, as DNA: TGTGCCAGCAGCTACCCCCCTCGGGGGGACGTAGATATGAACACTGAAGCTTTCTTT.

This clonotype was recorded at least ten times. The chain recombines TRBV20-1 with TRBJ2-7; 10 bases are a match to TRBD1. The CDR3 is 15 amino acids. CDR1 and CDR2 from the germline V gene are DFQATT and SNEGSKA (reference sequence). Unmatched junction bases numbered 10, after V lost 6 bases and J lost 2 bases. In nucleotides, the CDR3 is TGCAGTGCGATCCTCACGGGACAGGGGACCTACGAGCAGTACTTC. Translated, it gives CSAILTGQGTYEQYF.

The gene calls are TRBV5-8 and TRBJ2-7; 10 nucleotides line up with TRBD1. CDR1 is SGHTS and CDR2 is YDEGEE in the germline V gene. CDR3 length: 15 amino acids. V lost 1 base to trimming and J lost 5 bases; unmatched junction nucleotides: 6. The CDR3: CASSLSGQGVNEQYF. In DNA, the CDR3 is TGTGCCAGCAGCTTGAGCGGACAGGGGGTCAACGAGCAGTACTTC.

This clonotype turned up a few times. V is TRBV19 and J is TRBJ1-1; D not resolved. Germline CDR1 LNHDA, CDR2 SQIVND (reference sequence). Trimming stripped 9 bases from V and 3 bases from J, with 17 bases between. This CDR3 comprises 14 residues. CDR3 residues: CASTDPGRYTEAFF. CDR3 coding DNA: TGTGCCAGCACGGACCCGGGAAGATACACTGAAGCTTTCTTT.

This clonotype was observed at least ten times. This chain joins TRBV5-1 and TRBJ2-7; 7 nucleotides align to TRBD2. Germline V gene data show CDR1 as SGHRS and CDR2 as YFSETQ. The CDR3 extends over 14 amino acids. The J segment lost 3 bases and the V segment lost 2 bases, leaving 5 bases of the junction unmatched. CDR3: CASSFQSSGYEQYF. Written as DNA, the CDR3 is TGCGCCAGCAGCTTCCAGTCTAGCGGCTACGAGCAGTACTTC.

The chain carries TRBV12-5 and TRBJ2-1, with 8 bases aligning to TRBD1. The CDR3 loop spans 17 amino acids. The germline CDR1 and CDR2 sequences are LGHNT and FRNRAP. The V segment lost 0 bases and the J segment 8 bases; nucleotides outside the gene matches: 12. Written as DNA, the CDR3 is TGTGCTAGTGGTTTGGTTACGGGACAGGCGCTCAGCGATGAGCAGTTCTTC. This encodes CASGLVTGQALSDEQFF.